The next 27 T cell receptor beta chains were all read from a single sample in a study of molecular identifiers for immune sequencing clone quantification. Each CDR3 protein is one row after TCRdb ran MiXCR on the PCR reads. Of roughly 320,000 distinct CDR3 sequences listed, roughly a quarter are singletons. Sequenced: naive CD8+ T cells from blood, with Jurkat cell RNA spiked in. As to subset: FACS-sorted CD8+CD4-CCR7+CD45RA+ naive T cells. These receptor sequences come from a human donor in good health. Some libraries in this study had Jurkat cell RNA spiked in.

Turning to this clonotype: The germline gene is not matched at one end of the junction; a read error may be the cause. Here the CDR3 reads CGVEDPGQGVKQYF. In nucleotides, the CDR3 is TGCGGCGTTGAAGACCCGGGACAGGGGGTCAAGCAGTACTTC. This rearrangement joins TRBV29-1 to TRBJ2-7; 11 bases line up with TRBD1. Germline lookup yields CDR1 SQVTM and CDR2 ANQGSEA. The CDR3 totals 14 residues.

This clonotype came up a few times. V usage is TRBV30 and J usage is TRBJ1-2, with D perhaps matching TRBD1 (6 bases). The germline V gene has CDR1 GTSNPN and CDR2 SVGIG (reference sequence). This CDR3 comprises 18 residues. V was clipped by 3 bases and J by 4 bases, with 27 bases between them. CDR3 sequence (DNA): TGTGCCTGGAGCCTACGTGGGGGCGCAAACCTACTGGTCTATGGCTACACCTTC. Translated: CAWSLRGGANLLVYGYTF.

This clonotype came up many times. This chain uses TRBV2 with TRBJ2-3, with D possibly TRBD2 on 7 matching bases. V lost 5 bases to trimming and J lost 1 base, with 16 bases between them. The V gene's germline CDR1 is SNHLY and CDR2 FYNNEI. The CDR3 has 16 amino acids. The CDR3, as DNA: TGTGCCAGCAGTATATCCCGCGGGGGCCGCACAGATACGCAGTATTTT. Amino acid sequence: CASSISRGGRTDTQYF.

This rearrangement joins TRBV20-1 to TRBJ2-3; D is unclear. Trimming pared 3 bases from V and 5 bases from J, leaving 6 bases between. CDR1 and CDR2 (germline): DFQATT, SNEGSKA (reference sequence). The CDR3 is made up of 11 amino acids. This CDR3 reads CSARVLDTQYF. For the CDR3, the DNA is TGCAGTGCTAGGGTTTTAGATACGCAGTATTTT.

Details on this clonotype: This could be a read error, since a much larger clone is one nucleotide away. The chain employs TRBV25-1 and TRBJ2-1; 7 bases match TRBD2. CDR1 and CDR2 (germline): MGHDK, SYGVNS. V dropped 5 bases and J dropped 8; count of bases not matched to a gene: 9. This CDR3 spans 14 amino acids. CDR3 residues: CASSSWGGWDEQFF. CDR3 DNA sequence: TGTGCCAGCAGTTCATGGGGGGGTTGGGATGAGCAGTTCTTC.

This clonotype was seen repeatedly, ten times or more. This chain joins TRBV7-2 and TRBJ2-3; D perhaps matches TRBD1 (5 bases). V lost 1 base, J lost 2 bases, and 10 bases lay in between. The CDR3 is 15 residues long. Germline lookup yields CDR1 SGHTA and CDR2 FQGNSA. CDR3 loop: CASSLGRGPTDTQYF. For the CDR3, the DNA is TGTGCCAGCAGCTTAGGAAGGGGCCCCACAGATACGCAGTATTTT.

The CDR3 region has the DNA TGTGCCAGCAGCTGGGGACTAGCGGGGGGGAAAGAGACCCAGTACTTC. The encoded protein is CASSWGLAGGKETQYF. The rearrangement links TRBV7-2 to TRBJ2-5, with 16 bases matching TRBD2. The V gene end was trimmed by 4 bases and the J gene end by 3 bases; junction bases not matched to a gene: 2. The CDR3 runs 16 residues. Germline-derived CDR1 and CDR2 are SGHTA and FQGNSA.

On this clonotype: This may be a read error: a much more frequent sequence differs by one nucleotide. The chain has TRBV5-1 and TRBJ2-1; D may be TRBD1 (5 bases). Looked up from germline, CDR1 is SGHRS and CDR2 is YFSETQ. The CDR3 has 12 residues. The CDR3 nucleotides are TGCGCCAGCAGCCCGACAGACCACGAGCAGCTCTTC. Amino acids: CASSPTDHEQLF. The complete variable domain, with remaining parts taken from reference TRBV5-1 and TRBJ2-1, reads KAGVTQTPRYLIKTRGQQVTLSCSPISGHRSVSWYQQTPGQGLQFLFEYFSETQRNKGNFPGRFSGRQFSNSRSEMNVSTLELGDSALYLCASSPTDHEQLFGPGTRLTVL.

The table lists this clonotype with many counts. The V call is TRBV29-1, the J call TRBJ2-7, with TRBD2 identical over 8 bases. CDR3 length equals 14 residues. J lost 0 bases, V lost 3 bases, and 4 bases had no gene match. In germline, CDR1 is SQVTM, CDR2 ANQGSEA. CDR3 DNA sequence: TGCAGCGTTGAGTCTAGCGGGTCCTCCTACGAGCAGTACTTC. This gives the protein CSVESSGSSYEQYF.

This chain connects TRBV11-2 to TRBJ2-7; 10 bases match TRBD2. The CDR3 is made up of 14 amino acids. J gave up 3 bases and V 7 bases, and 6 bases lay outside the gene matches. Germline CDR1 SGHAT, CDR2 FQNNGV. The CDR3 here is CASTGLAAHYEQYF. The CDR3 coding sequence is TGTGCCAGCACCGGACTAGCGGCCCACTACGAGCAGTACTTC.

This clonotype was counted ten times or more. V and J are TRBV5-4 and TRBJ2-6; the match to TRBD1 covers 12 bases. J gave up 0 bases and V 4 bases, and 5 bases lay outside the gene matches. Looked up from germline, CDR1 is SGHNT and CDR2 is YYREEE (reference sequence). This CDR3 comprises 18 residues. CDR3 residues: CASSAGQGALSGANVLTF. DNA for the CDR3: TGTGCCAGCAGCGCGGGACAGGGGGCTCTCTCTGGGGCCAACGTCCTGACTTTC.

A note on this clonotype: Given a much more abundant clone one base away, this may be a read error. The J gene is TRBJ1-2, the V gene TRBV6-5; D ambiguous. Germline V gives CDR1 MNHEY, CDR2 SVGAGI. The CDR3 runs to 12 residues. With 5 bases removed from V and 9 bases from J, the gap between germline ends came to 13 bases. The CDR3 here is CASSLNKECYTF. CDR3 in DNA: TGTGCCAGCAGTCTTAACAAAGAGTGCTACACCTTC.

This clonotype came up many times. This chain uses TRBV27 with TRBJ2-3; TRBD2 is a possible D gene (6 bases). This CDR3 comprises 16 residues. The germline V gene has CDR1 MNHEY and CDR2 SMNVEV (reference sequence). The V end lost 0 bases, the J end lost 2 bases, and 12 bases lay between the germline ends. The CDR3 coding sequence is TGTGCCAGCAGTTTATCGGAGGGAGGACTCACAGATACGCAGTATTTT. It encodes CASSLSEGGLTDTQYF.

This clonotype was seen at least ten times. The CDR3 reads CASSLGMVYRDTQETQYF. CDR3 DNA sequence: TGTGCCAGCAGCTTAGGAATGGTTTACCGGGACACCCAAGAGACCCAGTACTTC. The chain has TRBV11-2 and TRBJ2-5, with D maybe TRBD1 (6 bases). The germline CDR1 and CDR2 sequences are SGHAT and FQNNGV. V was trimmed by 1 base and J by 1 base, leaving 19 bases between them. The CDR3 has 18 residues. The full variable domain, rest sourced from reference TRBV11-2 and TRBJ2-5, is EAGVAQSPRYKIIEKRQSVAFWCNPISGHATLYWYQQILGQGPKLLIQFQNNGVVDDSQLPKDRFSAERLKGVDSTLKIQPAKLEDSAVYLCASSLGMVYRDTQETQYFGPGTRLLVL.

This chain joins TRBV9 and TRBJ2-7; D is uncertain. Germline values: CDR1 SGDLS, CDR2 YYNGEE. This CDR3 region has 13 residues. Trimming stripped 4 bases from V and 7 bases from J, with 15 bases between. The CDR3 loop reads CASSPAPQREQYF. CDR3 nucleotide sequence: TGTGCCAGCAGCCCCGCGCCCCAACGTGAGCAGTACTTC.

The chain couples TRBV4-3 to TRBJ2-3, with 10 bases matching TRBD2. There are 18 residues in the CDR3. Trimming took 0 bases from V and 3 from J; bases not matched to a gene: 9. Germline loops: CDR1 LGHNA, CDR2 YSLEER. CDR3 sequence: CASSQDRASGRVTDTQYF. The CDR3 DNA reads as TGCGCCAGCAGCCAAGATAGGGCTAGCGGGAGAGTAACAGATACGCAGTATTTT.

Here the CDR3 DNA reads TGTGCCAGCAGCCACGCAAATGGAGGACAGGGGGCGTGGGGGGCCAACGTCCTGACTTTC. Its protein product is CASSHANGGQGAWGANVLTF. The chain employs TRBV4-2 and TRBJ2-6; the match to TRBD1 covers 11 bases. CDR3 length: 20 residues. CDR1 LGHNA and CDR2 YNFKEQ come from the germline V gene. V lost 3 bases, J lost 4 bases, and 14 bases stayed unmatched.

The rearrangement joins TRBV7-9 to TRBJ2-1; D not certain. The CDR3 contains 13 residues. V was cut by 6 bases and J by 3 bases, with 9 bases left in between. CDR1 is SEHNR and CDR2 is FQNEAQ in the germline V gene (reference sequence). The CDR3 is CASRTGNYNEQFF. In DNA, the CDR3 is TGTGCCAGCAGAACGGGTAACTACAATGAGCAGTTCTTC.

Concerning this clonotype: A read error is possible here, since a much larger clone lies one base away. The gene calls are TRBV6-6 and TRBJ1-5; maybe TRBD1 (6 bases). V shed 5 bases and J shed 4 bases, with 18 bases lying between them. Germline lookup yields CDR1 MNHNY and CDR2 SVGAGI (reference sequence). The CDR3 is 16 amino acids. The CDR3: CASSLTRGTGNQPQHF. In DNA form, the CDR3 reads TGTGCCAGCAGTCTGACCAGGGGCACCGGAAATCAGCCCCAGCATTTT.

This clonotype was picked up a small number of times. V and J are TRBV3-1 and TRBJ2-3; tentative D call: TRBD1 (5 bases). CDR3 length equals 15 residues. V lost 0 bases and J lost 1, with 8 bases in between. Germline CDR1 is LGHDT and CDR2 is YNNKEL (reference sequence). Here the CDR3 DNA reads TGTGCCAGCAGCCAAGAGACAGAGGGCACAGATACGCAGTATTTT. Protein: CASSQETEGTDTQYF.

A single count supports this clonotype. This chain uses TRBV4-1 with TRBJ1-2; D is perhaps TRBD1 (5 bases). Germline V lookup: CDR1 MGHRA, CDR2 YSYEKL. Between the trimmed V and J ends, which lost 0 bases and 4 bases, there was a span of 18 bases. This CDR3 region has 17 residues. This chain's CDR3 is CASSQDAQGEGVYGYTF. The DNA of the CDR3 is TGCGCCAGCAGCCAAGATGCCCAGGGAGAAGGTGTCTATGGCTACACCTTC.

This clonotype has at least ten counts. The rearrangement uses TRBV28 and TRBJ1-5; D remains unclear. Deletions cut 2 bases from V and 3 bases from J, with 8 bases between. The CDR3 runs to 14 residues. In germline, CDR1 is MDHEN, CDR2 SYDVKM. In DNA form, the CDR3 reads TGTGCCAGCAGTTTAGAATTTGACAATCAGCCCCAGCATTTT. It encodes CASSLEFDNQPQHF.

This clonotype was seen many times. This chain links TRBV7-6 with TRBJ2-7; 8 bases are shared with TRBD2. The CDR3 runs to 13 residues. Germline lookup yields CDR1 SGHVS and CDR2 FNYEAQ. V lost 6 bases to trimming and J lost 6 bases; unmatched junction nucleotides: 7. CDR3 sequence: CASSPGLEAEQYF. DNA for the CDR3: TGTGCCAGCAGTCCGGGACTAGAGGCCGAGCAGTACTTC.

This clonotype showed up just a few times. The chain recombines TRBV27 with TRBJ2-7; 7 bases are a match to TRBD2. CDR1 and CDR2 from the germline V gene are MNHEY and SMNVEV (reference sequence). The CDR3 sequence is 13 residues long. V was pared by 1 base and J by 3 bases, with 0 bases of the junction left unmatched. As DNA, the CDR3 is TGTGCCAGCAGTTTATGGGGGGGCTACGAGCAGTACTTC. Encoded protein: CASSLWGGYEQYF.

V is TRBV28 and J is TRBJ2-7; TRBD2 matches at 9 bases. This CDR3 has 14 amino acids. Germline CDR1 is MDHEN and CDR2 is SYDVKM. J was trimmed by 6 bases and V by 8 bases; bases with no gene match: 11. The CDR3 protein is CASVVGLAGSEQYF. The CDR3 DNA sequence: TGTGCCAGCGTCGTCGGGCTAGCGGGGAGCGAGCAGTACTTC.

This clonotype has just a few counts. This sequence joins TRBV7-9 and TRBJ2-3, with 11 bases fitting TRBD2. J was trimmed by 2 bases and V by 5 bases; bases with no gene match: 3. This CDR3 contains 15 residues. Germline CDR1 SEHNR, CDR2 FQNEAQ (reference sequence). The CDR3 is CASSQLAGATDTQYF. CDR3 nucleotides: TGTGCCAGCAGCCAACTAGCGGGAGCCACAGATACGCAGTATTTT. Supplemented by reference TRBV7-9 and TRBJ2-3, the full variable domain reads DTGVSQNPRHKITKRGQNVTFRCDPISEHNRLYWYRQTLGQGPEFLTYFQNEAQLEKSRLLSDRFSAERPKGSFSTLEIQRTEQGDSAMYLCASSQLAGATDTQYFGPGTRLTVL.

This clonotype showed up many times. The chain combines TRBV9 with TRBJ1-1; 9 bases match TRBD1. CDR3 length equals 16 residues. With 6 bases clipped from V and 0 bases from J, the junction kept 9 bases outside the gene matches. Germline V gives CDR1 SGDLS, CDR2 YYNGEE. CDR3 bases: TGTGCCAGCACCCCCGGGACAGGGCTTATGAACACTGAAGCTTTCTTT. Translation: CASTPGTGLMNTEAFF. The whole variable domain, filled in from reference TRBV9 and TRBJ1-1, reads DSGVTQTPKHLITATGQRVTLRCSPRSGDLSVYWYQQSLDQGLQFLIQYYNGEERAKGNILERFSAQQFPDLHSELNLSSLELGDSALYFCASTPGTGLMNTEAFFGQGTRLTVV.